The clone carrying this T cell receptor beta chain has just one count. This specimen comes from a study of shared T cell receptors in the human thymus. From germline, CDR1 is LNHDA and CDR2 SQIVND (reference sequence). CDR3 length: 17 amino acids. V gave up 0 bases and J gave up 3 bases, with 14 bases separating them. Sequencing used immunoSEQ multiplex PCR; TCRdb keeps in-frame clones, though not all of them. The sample lists around 340,000 clones, just under 95% occurring once. The V and J genes are TRBV19 and TRBJ2-2; no firm D call. Sequenced input: thymocytes. The receptor was derived from a human donor. CDR3 protein: CASSIEDKNYHTGELFF. Here the CDR3 DNA reads TGTGCCAGTAGTATAGAAGACAAAAACTACCACACCGGGGAGCTGTTTTTT.